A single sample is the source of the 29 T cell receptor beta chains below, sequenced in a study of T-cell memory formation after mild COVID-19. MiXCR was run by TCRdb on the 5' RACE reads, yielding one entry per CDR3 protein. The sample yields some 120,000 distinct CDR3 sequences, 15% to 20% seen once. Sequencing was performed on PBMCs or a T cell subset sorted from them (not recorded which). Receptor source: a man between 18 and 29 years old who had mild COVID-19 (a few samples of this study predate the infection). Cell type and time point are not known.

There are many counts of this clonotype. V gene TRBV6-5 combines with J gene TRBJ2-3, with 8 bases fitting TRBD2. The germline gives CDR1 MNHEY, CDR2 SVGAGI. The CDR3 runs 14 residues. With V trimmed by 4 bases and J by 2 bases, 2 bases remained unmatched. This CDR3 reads CASSLAGNTDTQYF. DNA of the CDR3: TGTGCCAGCAGTTTAGCGGGGAACACAGATACGCAGTATTTT.

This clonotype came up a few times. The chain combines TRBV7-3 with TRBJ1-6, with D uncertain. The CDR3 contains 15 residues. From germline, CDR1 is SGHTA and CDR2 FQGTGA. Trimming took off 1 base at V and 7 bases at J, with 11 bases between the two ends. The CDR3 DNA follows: TGTGCCAGCAGCTTAAGTCGAACGCCGAATTCACCCCTCCACTTT. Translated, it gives CASSLSRTPNSPLHF.

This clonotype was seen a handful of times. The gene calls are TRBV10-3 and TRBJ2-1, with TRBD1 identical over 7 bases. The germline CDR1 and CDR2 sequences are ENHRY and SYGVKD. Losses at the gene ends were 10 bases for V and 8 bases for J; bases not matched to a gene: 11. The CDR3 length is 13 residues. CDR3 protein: CATIFSTGDEQFF. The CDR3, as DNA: TGTGCCACCATATTCTCCACAGGGGATGAGCAGTTCTTC.

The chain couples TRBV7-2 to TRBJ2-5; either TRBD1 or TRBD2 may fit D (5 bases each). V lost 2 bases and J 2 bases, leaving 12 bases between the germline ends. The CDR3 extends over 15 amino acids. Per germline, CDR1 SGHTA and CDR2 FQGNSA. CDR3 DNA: TGTGCCAGCAGCTTATATCCGGGGCTACAAGAGACCCAGTACTTC. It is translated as CASSLYPGLQETQYF.

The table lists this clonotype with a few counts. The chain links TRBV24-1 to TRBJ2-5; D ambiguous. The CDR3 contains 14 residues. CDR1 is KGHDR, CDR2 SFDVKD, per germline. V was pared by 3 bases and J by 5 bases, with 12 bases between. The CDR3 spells CATSDTDRGETQYF. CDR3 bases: TGTGCCACCAGTGATACAGACCGTGGGGAGACCCAGTACTTC.

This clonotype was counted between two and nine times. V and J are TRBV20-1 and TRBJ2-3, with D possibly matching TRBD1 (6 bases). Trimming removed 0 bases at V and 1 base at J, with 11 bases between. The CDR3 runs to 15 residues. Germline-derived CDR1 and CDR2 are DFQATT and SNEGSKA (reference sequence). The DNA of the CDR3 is TGCAGTGCTAGAGATGGGGCAGGGGGCACAGATACGCAGTATTTT. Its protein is CSARDGAGGTDTQYF.

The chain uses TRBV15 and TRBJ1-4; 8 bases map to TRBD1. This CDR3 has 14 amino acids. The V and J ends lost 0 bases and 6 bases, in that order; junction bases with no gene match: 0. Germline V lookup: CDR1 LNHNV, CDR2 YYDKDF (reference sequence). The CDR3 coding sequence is TGTGCCACCAGCAGAGACAGGGGGCATGAAAAACTGTTTTTT. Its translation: CATSRDRGHEKLFF.

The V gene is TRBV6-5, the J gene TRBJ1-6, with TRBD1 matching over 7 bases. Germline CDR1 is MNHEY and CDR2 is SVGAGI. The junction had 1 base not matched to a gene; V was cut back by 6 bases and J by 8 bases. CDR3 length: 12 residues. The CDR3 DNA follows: TGTGCCAGCAGCGACAGGGATTCACCCCTCCACTTT. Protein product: CASSDRDSPLHF.

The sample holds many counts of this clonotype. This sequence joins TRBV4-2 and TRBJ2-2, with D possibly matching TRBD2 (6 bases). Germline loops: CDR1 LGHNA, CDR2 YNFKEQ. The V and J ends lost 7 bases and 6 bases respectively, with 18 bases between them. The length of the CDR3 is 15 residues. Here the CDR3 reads CASNTRPGDPGELFF. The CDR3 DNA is TGTGCCAGCAACACGAGGCCGGGGGACCCCGGGGAGCTGTTTTTT.

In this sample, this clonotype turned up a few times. The CDR3: CASKRTGEDTQYF. The CDR3 nucleotides read TGTGCCAGCAAAAGAACAGGGGAAGATACGCAGTATTTT. The genes are TRBV7-9 and TRBJ2-3, with 7 bases aligning to TRBD1. This CDR3 comprises 13 residues. Unmatched junction bases numbered 6, after V lost 7 bases and J lost 5 bases. CDR1 SEHNR and CDR2 FQNEAQ come from the germline V gene (reference sequence).

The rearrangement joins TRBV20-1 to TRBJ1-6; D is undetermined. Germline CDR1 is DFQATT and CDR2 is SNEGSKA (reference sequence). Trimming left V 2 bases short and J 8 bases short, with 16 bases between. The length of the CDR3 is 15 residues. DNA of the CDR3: TGCAGTGCTAGACCCCCGGGCCCCGTGTATTCACCCCTCCACTTT. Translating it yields CSARPPGPVYSPLHF.

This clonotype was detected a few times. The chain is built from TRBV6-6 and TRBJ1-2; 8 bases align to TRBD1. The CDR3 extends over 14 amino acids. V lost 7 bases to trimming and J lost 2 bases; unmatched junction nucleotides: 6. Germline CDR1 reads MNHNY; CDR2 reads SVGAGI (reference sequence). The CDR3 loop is CASTLQGVNYGYTF. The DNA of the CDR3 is TGTGCCAGCACCTTACAGGGGGTGAACTATGGCTACACCTTC.

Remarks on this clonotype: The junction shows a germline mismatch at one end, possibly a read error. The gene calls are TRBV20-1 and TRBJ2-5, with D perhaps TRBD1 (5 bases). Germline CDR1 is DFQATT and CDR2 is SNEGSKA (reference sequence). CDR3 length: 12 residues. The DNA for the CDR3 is TGCAGTGTTGTTACCAGGGTGGAGACCCAGCACTTC. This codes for CSVVTRVETQHF.

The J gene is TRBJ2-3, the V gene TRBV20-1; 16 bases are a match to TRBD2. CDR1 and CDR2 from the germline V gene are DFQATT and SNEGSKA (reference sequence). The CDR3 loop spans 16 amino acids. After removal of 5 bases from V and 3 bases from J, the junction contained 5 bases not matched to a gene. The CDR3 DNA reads TGCAGTGCTCGACCGGGACTAGCGGGGGGGACAGATACGCAGTATTTT. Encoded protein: CSARPGLAGGTDTQYF.

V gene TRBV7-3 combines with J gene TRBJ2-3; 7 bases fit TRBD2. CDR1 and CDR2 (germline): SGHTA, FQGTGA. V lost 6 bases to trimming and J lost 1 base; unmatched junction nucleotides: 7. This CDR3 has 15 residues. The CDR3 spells CASRPSGVGTDTQYF. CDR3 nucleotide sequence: TGTGCCAGCAGACCCAGCGGGGTAGGCACAGATACGCAGTATTTT.

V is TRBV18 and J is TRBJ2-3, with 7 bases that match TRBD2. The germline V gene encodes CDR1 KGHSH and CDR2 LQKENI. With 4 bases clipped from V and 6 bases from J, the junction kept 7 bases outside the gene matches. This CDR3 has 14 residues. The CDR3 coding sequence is TGTGCCAGCTCACTCTCGACTAGCTATGATACGCAGTATTTT. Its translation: CASSLSTSYDTQYF.

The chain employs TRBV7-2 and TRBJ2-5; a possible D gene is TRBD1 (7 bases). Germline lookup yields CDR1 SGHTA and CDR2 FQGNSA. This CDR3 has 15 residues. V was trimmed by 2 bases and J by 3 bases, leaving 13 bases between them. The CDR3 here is CASSLLGRGEETQYF. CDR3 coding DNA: TGTGCCAGCAGCTTACTTGGCAGGGGGGAAGAGACCCAGTACTTC.

This CDR3 is CASSPNRDSYEQYV. The CDR3 DNA is TGTGCCAGCTCACCCAACAGAGATTCCTACGAGCAGTACGTC. The chain couples TRBV18 to TRBJ2-7; D gene uncertain. Germline CDR1 reads KGHSH; CDR2 reads LQKENI. This CDR3 is built from 14 residues. V lost 3 bases to trimming and J lost 1 base, with 10 bases between them.

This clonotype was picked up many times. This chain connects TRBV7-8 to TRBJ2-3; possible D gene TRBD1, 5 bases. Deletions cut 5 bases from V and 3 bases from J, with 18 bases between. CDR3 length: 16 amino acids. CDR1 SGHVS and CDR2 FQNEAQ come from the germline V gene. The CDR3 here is CASSNRQSKGTDTQYF. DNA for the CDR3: TGTGCCAGCAGCAATCGACAGTCCAAGGGGACAGATACGCAGTATTTT.

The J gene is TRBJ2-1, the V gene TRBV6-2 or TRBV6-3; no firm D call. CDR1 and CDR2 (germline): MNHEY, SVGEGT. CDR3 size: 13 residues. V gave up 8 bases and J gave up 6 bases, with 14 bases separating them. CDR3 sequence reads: CASGMILSNEQFF. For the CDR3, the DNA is TGTGCCAGCGGGATGATCCTCTCCAATGAGCAGTTCTTC.

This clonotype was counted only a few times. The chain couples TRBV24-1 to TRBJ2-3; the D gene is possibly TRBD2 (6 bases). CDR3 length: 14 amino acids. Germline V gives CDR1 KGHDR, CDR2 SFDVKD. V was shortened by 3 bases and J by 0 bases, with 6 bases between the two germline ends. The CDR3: CATSDGGSTDTQYF. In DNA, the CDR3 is TGTGCCACCAGTGATGGGGGGAGCACAGATACGCAGTATTTT.

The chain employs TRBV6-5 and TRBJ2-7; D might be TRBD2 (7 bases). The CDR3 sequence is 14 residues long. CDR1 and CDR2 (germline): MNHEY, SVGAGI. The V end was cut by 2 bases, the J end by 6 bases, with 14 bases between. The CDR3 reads CASSYEGGLSEQYF. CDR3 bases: TGTGCCAGCAGTTACGAGGGGGGGCTCTCCGAGCAGTACTTC.

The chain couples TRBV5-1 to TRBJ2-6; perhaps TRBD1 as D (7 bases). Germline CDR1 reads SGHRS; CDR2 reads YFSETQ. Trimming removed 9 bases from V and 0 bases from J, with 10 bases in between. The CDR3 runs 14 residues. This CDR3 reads CATRDSSGANVLTF. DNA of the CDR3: TGCGCCACGCGGGACAGCTCTGGGGCCAACGTCCTGACTTTC.

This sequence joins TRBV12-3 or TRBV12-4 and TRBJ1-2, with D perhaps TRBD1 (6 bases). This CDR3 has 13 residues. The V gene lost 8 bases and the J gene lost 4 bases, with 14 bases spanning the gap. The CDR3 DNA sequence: TGTGCCAGCTCCAGGACAGCCTCCTATGGCTACACCTTC. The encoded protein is CASSRTASYGYTF.

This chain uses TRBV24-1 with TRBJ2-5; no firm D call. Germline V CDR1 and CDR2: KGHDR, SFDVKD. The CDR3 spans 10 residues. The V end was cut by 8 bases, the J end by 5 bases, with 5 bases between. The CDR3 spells CATNRETQYF. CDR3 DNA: TGTGCCACCAATAGGGAGACCCAGTACTTC.

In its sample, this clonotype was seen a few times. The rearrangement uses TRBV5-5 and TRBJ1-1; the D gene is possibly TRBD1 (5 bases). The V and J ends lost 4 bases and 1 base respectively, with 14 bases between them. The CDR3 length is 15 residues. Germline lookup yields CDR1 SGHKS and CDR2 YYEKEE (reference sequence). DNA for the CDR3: TGTGCCAGCAGCAAAACCGGGACTCAGAACACTGAAGCTTTCTTT. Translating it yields CASSKTGTQNTEAFF.

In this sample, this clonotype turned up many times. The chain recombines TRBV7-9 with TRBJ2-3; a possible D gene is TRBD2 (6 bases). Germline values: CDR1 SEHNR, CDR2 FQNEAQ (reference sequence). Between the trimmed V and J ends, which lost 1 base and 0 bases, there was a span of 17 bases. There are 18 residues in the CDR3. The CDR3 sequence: CASSLGLDWGTSTDTQYF. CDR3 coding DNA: TGTGCCAGCAGCTTAGGACTAGATTGGGGCACTAGCACAGATACGCAGTATTTT.

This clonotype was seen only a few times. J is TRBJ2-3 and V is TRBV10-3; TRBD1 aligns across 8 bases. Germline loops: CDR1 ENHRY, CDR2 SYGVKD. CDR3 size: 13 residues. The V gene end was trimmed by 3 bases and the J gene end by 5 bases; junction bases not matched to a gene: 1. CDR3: CAISDRGQDTQYF. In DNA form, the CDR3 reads TGTGCCATCAGTGACAGGGGGCAAGATACGCAGTATTTT.

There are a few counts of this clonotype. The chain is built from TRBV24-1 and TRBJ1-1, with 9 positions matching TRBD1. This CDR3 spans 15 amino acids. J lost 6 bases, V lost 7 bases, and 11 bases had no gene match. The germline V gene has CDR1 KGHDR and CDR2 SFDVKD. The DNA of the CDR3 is TGTGCCACCAGGGACGGGGACAGGGTTAACTCTGAAGCTTTCTTT. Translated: CATRDGDRVNSEAFF.